These 4 T cell receptor beta chains came from one sample sequenced in a study of cytomegalovirus exposure and HLA in healthy donors. Primers: 60 Vbeta forward and 13 Jbeta reverse. Assay used: immunoSEQ multiplex PCR; TCRdb lists only in-frame clones, some missing. The sample includes about 160,000 clones, over 65% seen only once; the top ten take around 3.1%. Sequenced material: PBMCs. All receptors come from a middle-aged woman in good health and CMV-seronegative.

The chain joins TRBV18 to TRBJ1-5; 8 bases align to TRBD1. The V segment lost 3 bases and the J segment 5 bases; nucleotides outside the gene matches: 6. CDR3 size: 15 residues. Germline values: CDR1 KGHSH, CDR2 LQKENI. The CDR3 DNA follows: TGTGCCAGCTCACCGGACAGGGCAGGGGATCAGCCCCAGCATTTT. Translating gives CASSPDRAGDQPQHF.

This sequence joins TRBV14 and TRBJ1-4; no clear D. The CDR3 has 18 residues. Germline loops: CDR1 SGHDN, CDR2 FVKESK. Trimming took 4 bases from V and 1 from J, leaving 19 bases between them. CDR3 sequence: CASSRRVGLPKTNEKLFF. The CDR3 bases are TGTGCCAGCAGCCGACGGGTCGGTCTGCCTAAAACTAATGAAAAACTGTTTTTT.

The chain joins TRBV28 to TRBJ1-2, with D perhaps TRBD1 (5 bases). This CDR3 is built from 14 residues. Per germline, CDR1 MDHEN and CDR2 SYDVKM. V shed 6 bases and J shed 1 base, with 12 bases lying between them. The CDR3 sequence is CASRLPQDNYGYTF. The CDR3 DNA reads TGTGCCAGCAGACTACCACAGGATAACTATGGCTACACCTTC.

The chain uses TRBV5-1 and TRBJ1-1; D is possibly TRBD1 (6 bases). Germline CDR1 SGHRS, CDR2 YFSETQ. The V and J ends lost 4 bases and 2 bases respectively, with 9 bases between them. The CDR3 runs 13 residues. For the CDR3, the DNA is TGCGCCAGCAGCACAGGGCCAAACACTGAAGCTTTCTTT. As protein: CASSTGPNTEAFF.